These 3 T cell receptor beta chains came from one sample sequenced in a study of T cells after yellow fever vaccination. TCRdb used MiXCR to reprocess the 5' RACE reads, holding one entry per CDR3 protein. The table records about 360,000 distinct CDR3 sequences, 6% to 8% of them present only once. The sequences come from PBMCs, collected 5 days after the yellow fever booster vaccination. The receptors derive from a man younger than 40 who received the YFV17D yellow fever vaccine.

The rearrangement joins TRBV6-5 to TRBJ1-1, with D possibly TRBD1 on 6 matching bases. In germline, CDR1 is MNHEY, CDR2 SVGAGI. V was pared by 0 bases and J by 4 bases, with 9 bases between. This CDR3 comprises 14 residues. For the CDR3, the DNA is TGTGCCAGCAGTTACTCGATGGGGGCCACTGAAGCTTTCTTT. Translating gives CASSYSMGATEAFF.

This clonotype was counted at least ten times. The chain employs TRBV5-1 and TRBJ2-3, with D tentatively TRBD1 or TRBD2 (5 bases each). V lost 4 bases to trimming and J lost 6 bases, with 18 bases between them. This CDR3 spans 15 amino acids. Germline-derived CDR1 and CDR2 are SGHRS and YFSETQ. In nucleotides, the CDR3 is TGCGCCAGCAGCCCTGGGACCGAGGGCGGGGATACGCAGTATTTT. Translation: CASSPGTEGGDTQYF.

This clonotype has ten or more counts. The CDR3 spells CASRRGASTDTQYF. In DNA, the CDR3 is TGTGCCAGCCGCCGCGGGGCTAGCACAGATACGCAGTATTTT. V usage is TRBV7-9 and J usage is TRBJ2-3, with D maybe TRBD2 (6 bases). This CDR3 is 14 amino acids long. V was trimmed by 8 bases and J by 0 bases, leaving 12 bases between them. In germline, CDR1 is SEHNR, CDR2 FQNEAQ (reference sequence).